This T cell receptor (beta chain) was identified during a study of shared clonotypes between healthy human individuals. CDR1 and CDR2 (germline): SGHRS, YFSETQ. CDR3 length: 15 amino acids. The junction had 9 bases not matched to a gene; V was cut back by 4 bases and J by 6 bases. Clones were read by immunoSEQ multiplex PCR, and TCRdb kept only the in-frame ones, dropping some. This sample has approximately 1.4 million clones, with approximately 98% found just once. The receptor was derived from a young man in good health. The sequencing input was naive CD4+ T cells sorted from blood. The subset is: CD45RA+ positively selected. This chain links TRBV5-1 with TRBJ2-2, with 7 bases fitting TRBD1. The CDR3 nucleotides read TGCGCCAGCAGCCCCCCCCTGACAGGGTCCGGGGAGCTGTTTTTT. This encodes CASSPPLTGSGELFF.